The 21 T cell receptor beta chains below all came from one sample that was sequenced in a study of T cells in localized non-small cell lung cancer. Profiling relied on immunoSEQ multiplex PCR, and the TCRdb table lists in-frame clones only, not all of them. The table lists over 550 clones, around 20% of them singletons, with about 9.4% in the top ten. The starting material was lung tumor tissue, obtained before any cancer treatment. The receptors were gathered from a male donor at least 60 years old with stage III squamous cell lung carcinoma.

This sequence joins TRBV9 and TRBJ2-2, with 10 positions matching TRBD1. Germline V gives CDR1 SGDLS, CDR2 YYNGEE. CDR3 length: 15 residues. Germline trimming cut 0 bases from V and 4 bases from J; bases unmatched to any gene: 0. DNA of the CDR3: TGTGCCAGCAGCGTAGGGACAGGGGGCACCGGGGAGCTGTTTTTT. Translated: CASSVGTGGTGELFF.

The chain employs TRBV11-3 and TRBJ2-2; 11 nucleotides agree with TRBD2. CDR3 length equals 16 residues. Trimming took 7 bases from V and 6 from J; bases not matched to a gene: 10. The V gene's germline CDR1 is SGHNT and CDR2 YENEEA. CDR3 sequence (DNA): TGTGCCAGCACCCCGCGGGGGACTAGCGGTGCCGGGGAGCTGTTTTTT. Translating gives CASTPRGTSGAGELFF.

This clone was counted only a few times. The chain joins TRBV11-3 to TRBJ2-5; D is perhaps TRBD2 (5 bases). CDR3 length: 15 residues. Germline CDR1 is SGHNT and CDR2 is YENEEA. Deletions cut 5 bases from V and 4 bases from J, with 17 bases between. The CDR3 DNA is TGTGCCAGCAGCCTATCTCCGGGGTGGAGAGAGACCCAGTACTTC. Amino acids: CASSLSPGWRETQYF.

The chain links TRBV5-1 to TRBJ2-1; 15 bases are a match to TRBD2. CDR3 length: 14 amino acids. Germline V CDR1 and CDR2: SGHRS, YFSETQ. The ends lost 3 bases at V and 10 bases at J; junction bases unmatched: 2. CDR3 in DNA: TGCGCCAGCAGCTCGGGGACTAGCGGGAGGGAGCAGTTCTTC. Translating gives CASSSGTSGREQFF.

This clone came up a few times. The chain links TRBV6-8 to TRBJ2-2, with TRBD1 as a possible D gene (5 bases). There are 13 residues in the CDR3. V was shortened by 3 bases and J by 7 bases, with 9 bases between the two germline ends. In germline, CDR1 is MNHGY, CDR2 SAAAGT. For the CDR3, the DNA is TGTGCCAGCAGTTATGACAGCATCGGGGAGCTGTTTTTT. It codes for CASSYDSIGELFF.

Relative to its sample, this clone is large. The chain recombines TRBV6-8 with TRBJ2-2; possibly TRBD2 for D (6 bases). This CDR3 has 15 amino acids. Germline CDR1 reads MNHGY; CDR2 reads SAAAGT. The ends were cut back, 5 bases at V and 2 bases at J, with 12 bases in the middle. The CDR3 DNA reads TGTGCCAGCAGTCGGCGGGGTCATAACACCGGGGAGCTGTTTTTT. Amino acids: CASSRRGHNTGELFF.

The V gene is TRBV11-3, the J gene TRBJ2-3; 10 nucleotides agree with TRBD2. The V gene's germline CDR1 is SGHNT and CDR2 YENEEA. Losses at the gene ends were 3 bases for V and 2 bases for J; bases not matched to a gene: 14. The CDR3 totals 19 residues. The CDR3 region is CASSLGSSGRLSFTDTQYF. CDR3 sequence (DNA): TGTGCCAGCAGCTTGGGGTCTAGCGGGAGACTTAGCTTCACAGATACGCAGTATTTT.

CDR3 loop: CASSQKTDYGYTF. The CDR3 region has the DNA TGTGCCAGCAGCCAAAAGACAGATTATGGCTACACCTTC. The rearrangement joins TRBV14 to TRBJ1-2; D possibly corresponds to TRBD1 (5 bases). The CDR3 extends over 13 amino acids. Germline CDR1 is SGHDN and CDR2 is FVKESK. Trimming took 2 bases from V and 5 from J, leaving 9 bases between them.

This clone is labeled large (0.1 to 1%). The V call is TRBV6-1, the J call TRBJ1-2, with D perhaps matching TRBD1 (6 bases). V lost 1 base and J 4 bases, leaving 13 bases between the germline ends. From germline, CDR1 is MNHNS and CDR2 SASEGT. The CDR3 covers 15 residues. This CDR3 is CASSEDADSLYGYTF. The CDR3 nucleotides are TGTGCCAGCAGTGAAGACGCGGACAGCCTCTATGGCTACACCTTC.

V and J are TRBV28 and TRBJ2-7; 11 bases line up with TRBD2. CDR1 is MDHEN, CDR2 SYDVKM, per germline. The CDR3 extends over 15 amino acids. J lost 5 bases, V lost 2 bases, and 5 bases had no gene match. The CDR3 reads CASSLTASGRHEQYF. CDR3 in DNA: TGTGCCAGCAGTTTAACGGCTAGCGGGAGGCACGAGCAGTACTTC.

The V gene is TRBV11-3, the J gene TRBJ1-1; 7 positions agree with TRBD1. CDR1 is SGHNT, CDR2 YENEEA, per germline. CDR3 length: 16 amino acids. V gave up 4 bases and J gave up 0 bases; unmatched junction bases: 8. This CDR3 is CASSWGQGVLNTEAFF. In nucleotides, the CDR3 is TGTGCCAGCAGCTGGGGCCAGGGGGTATTGAACACTGAAGCTTTCTTT. Drawing the rest from reference TRBV11-3 and TRBJ1-1, the complete variable domain is EAGVVQSPRYKIIEKKQPVAFWCNPISGHNTLYWYLQNLGQGPELLIRYENEEAVDDSQLPKDRFSAERLKGVDSTLKIQPAELGDSAVYLCASSWGQGVLNTEAFFGQGTRLTVV.

By share of the sample, this clone is large. The V call is TRBV6-8, the J call TRBJ1-2; D unresolved. This CDR3 region has 13 residues. CDR1 MNHGY and CDR2 SAAAGT come from the germline V gene. The V gene lost 5 bases and the J gene lost 2 bases, with 9 bases spanning the gap. CDR3 loop: CASSEQPNYGYTF. CDR3 nucleotides: TGTGCCAGCAGTGAGCAGCCGAACTATGGCTACACCTTC.

The chain carries TRBV11-3 and TRBJ2-1; TRBD2 matches at 9 bases. The CDR3 has 15 amino acids. J gave up 4 bases and V 2 bases, and 3 bases lay outside the gene matches. Germline V lookup: CDR1 SGHNT, CDR2 YENEEA. Here the CDR3 DNA reads TGTGCCAGCAGCTTAATAGCGGGGGCATACAATGAGCAGTTCTTC. Translating it yields CASSLIAGAYNEQFF.

The chain uses TRBV29-1 and TRBJ2-1; 10 bases align to TRBD2. V was clipped by 4 bases and J by 9 bases; unmatched bases: 6. This CDR3 region has 13 residues. From germline, CDR1 is SQVTM and CDR2 ANQGSEA. CDR3: CSVASGGAREQFF. CDR3 bases: TGCAGCGTTGCCAGCGGGGGGGCTCGTGAGCAGTTCTTC.

There are a few counts of this clone. This chain links TRBV9 with TRBJ2-3, with TRBD2 matching over 8 bases. V dropped 4 bases and J dropped 7; count of bases not matched to a gene: 14. There are 16 residues in the CDR3. CDR1 is SGDLS and CDR2 is YYNGEE in the germline V gene. This chain's CDR3 is CASSPRQLAGVHTQYF. CDR3 in DNA: TGTGCCAGCAGCCCCCGACAGCTAGCGGGTGTACATACGCAGTATTTT. Supplemented by reference TRBV9 and TRBJ2-3, the full variable domain reads DSGVTQTPKHLITATGQRVTLRCSPRSGDLSVYWYQQSLDQGLQFLIQYYNGEERAKGNILERFSAQQFPDLHSELNLSSLELGDSALYFCASSPRQLAGVHTQYFGPGTRLTVL.

The chain is built from TRBV28 and TRBJ1-2; D remains unclear. Trimming pared 2 bases from V and 4 bases from J, leaving 17 bases between. This CDR3 region has 16 residues. Germline V CDR1 and CDR2: MDHEN, SYDVKM. CDR3 DNA sequence: TGTGCCAGCAGTTTAGGCGCGGTCGGGATCCCCTATGGCTACACCTTC. It codes for CASSLGAVGIPYGYTF.

This rearrangement joins TRBV30 to TRBJ1-3; unclear D gene. V was trimmed by 0 bases and J by 4 bases, leaving 4 bases between them. The CDR3 runs to 12 residues. CDR1 is GTSNPN and CDR2 is SVGIG in the germline V gene (reference sequence). CDR3 coding DNA: TGTGCCTGGAGTGTAACCGGAAACACCATATATTTT. Translated, it gives CAWSVTGNTIYF.

This clone was observed a handful of times. The V and J genes are TRBV11-3 and TRBJ1-1; 8 positions match TRBD1. Per germline, CDR1 SGHNT and CDR2 YENEEA. This CDR3 comprises 16 residues. After removal of 6 bases from V and 3 bases from J, the junction contained 12 bases not matched to a gene. The CDR3 protein is CASSSTGGEEDTEAFF. The CDR3, as DNA: TGTGCCAGCAGTTCTACAGGGGGAGAGGAGGACACTGAAGCTTTCTTT.

V usage is TRBV18 and J usage is TRBJ1-6; 8 bases align to TRBD1. The CDR3 runs 17 residues. Germline V CDR1 and CDR2: KGHSH, LQKENI. J gave up 8 bases and V 6 bases, and 15 bases lay outside the gene matches. In DNA form, the CDR3 reads TGTGCCAGCTCGCTAGGCCCAGGGGGCTTGTTTGATTCACCCCTCCACTTT. This translates into CASSLGPGGLFDSPLHF.

This chain joins TRBV14 and TRBJ2-1; D is uncertain. In germline, CDR1 is SGHDN, CDR2 FVKESK. CDR3 size: 15 residues. Trimming stripped 2 bases from V and 6 bases from J, with 14 bases between. The CDR3 reads CASSQIGPRANEQFF. CDR3 in DNA: TGTGCCAGCAGCCAAATAGGACCTCGGGCCAATGAGCAGTTCTTC.

This rearrangement joins TRBV12-5 to TRBJ2-1, with D possibly being TRBD1 (6 bases). This CDR3 comprises 14 residues. Germline V gives CDR1 LGHNT, CDR2 FRNRAP. For the CDR3, the DNA is TGTGCCAGCAACCAACAGGGATGGGGCAATGAGCAGTTCTTC. Its protein product is CASNQQGWGNEQFF.